This T cell receptor beta chain was obtained from a study of shared clonotypes between healthy human individuals. About the study: Serving as donors were two women and three men, whose ages spanned 18 to 49. Overall study findings and caveats: How much donors shared clonotypes was expected to be affected by sequencing depth.

This clone was recorded once. Its antigen is currently unknown. Germline CDR1 MDHEN, CDR2 SYDVKM. The ends were cut back, 2 bases at V and 4 bases at J, with 11 bases in the middle. The CDR3 extends over 14 amino acids. Every subset had its genomic DNA shared out evenly among several immunoSEQ plates. Assay: immunoSEQ multiplex PCR; the TCRdb copy retains only in-frame clones and omits some. The sample holds hundreds of thousands of clones, around 80% seen once. Sequences were obtained from PBMCs. This chain joins TRBV28 and TRBJ1-2; TRBD1 is a possible D gene (5 bases). This clonotype originated in a middle-aged woman in good health. Some clones in this sample may be carry-over from other donors' samples. The CDR3 loop is CASSLGAVLYGYTF. CDR3 nucleotide sequence: TGTGCCAGCAGTTTAGGGGCAGTGCTCTATGGCTACACCTTC.